This T cell receptor (beta chain) was profiled in a study of T cells in Graves' hyperthyroidism and ophthalmopathy. Overall study results and limits: A 13 V-J signature model discriminated ophthalmopathy versus stable hyperthyroidism.

This clonotype was detected many times. Its matching antigen is unknown. The V end was cut by 0 bases, the J end by 3 bases, with 13 bases between. The germline CDR1 and CDR2 sequences are KGHDR and SFDVKD. This CDR3 has 17 amino acids. From RNA transcripts, TCR beta CDR3 regions were amplified. The TCR CDR3 first-round RT-PCR relied on the HTBI primer set. TCRdb re-derived calls from the multiplex PCR reads in MiXCR, one entry per CDR3 protein. The sample holds around 540,000 distinct CDR3 sequences; about 16% are singletons and the top ten take 25% to 30%. The V and J genes are TRBV24-1 and TRBJ2-2; D is perhaps TRBD1 or TRBD2 (5 bases each). Sequenced material: blood. This TCR came from a woman aged 25 to 39 with Graves' ophthalmopathy. The CDR3 DNA follows: TGTGCCACCAGTGATTTGAGAGGGGAGTTGGACACCGGGGAGCTGTTTTTT. It specifies CATSDLRGELDTGELFF.